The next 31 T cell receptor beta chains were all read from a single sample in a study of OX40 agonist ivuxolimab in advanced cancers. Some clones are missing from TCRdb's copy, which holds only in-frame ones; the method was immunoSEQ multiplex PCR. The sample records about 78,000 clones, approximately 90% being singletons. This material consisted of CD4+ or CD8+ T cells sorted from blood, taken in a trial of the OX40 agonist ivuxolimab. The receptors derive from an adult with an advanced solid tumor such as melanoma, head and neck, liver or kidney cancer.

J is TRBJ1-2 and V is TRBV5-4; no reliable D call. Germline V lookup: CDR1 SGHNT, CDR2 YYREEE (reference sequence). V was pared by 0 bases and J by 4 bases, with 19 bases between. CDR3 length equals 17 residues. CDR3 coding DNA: TGTGCCAGCAGCTTGGAGTTAGGTCTCCTGAATGGCTATGGCTACACCTTC. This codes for CASSLELGLLNGYGYTF.

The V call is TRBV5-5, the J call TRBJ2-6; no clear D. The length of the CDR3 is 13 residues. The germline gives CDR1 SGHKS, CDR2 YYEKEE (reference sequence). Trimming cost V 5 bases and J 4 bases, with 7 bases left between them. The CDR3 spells CASRPLGANVLTF. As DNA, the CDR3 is TGTGCCAGCAGACCTTTGGGGGCCAACGTCCTGACTTTC.

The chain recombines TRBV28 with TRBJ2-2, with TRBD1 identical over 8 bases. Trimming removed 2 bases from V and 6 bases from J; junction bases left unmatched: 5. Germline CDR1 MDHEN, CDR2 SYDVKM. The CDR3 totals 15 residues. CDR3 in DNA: TGTGCCAGCAGTTTACCGGGACAGGAGGCCGGGGAGCTGTTTTTT. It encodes CASSLPGQEAGELFF.

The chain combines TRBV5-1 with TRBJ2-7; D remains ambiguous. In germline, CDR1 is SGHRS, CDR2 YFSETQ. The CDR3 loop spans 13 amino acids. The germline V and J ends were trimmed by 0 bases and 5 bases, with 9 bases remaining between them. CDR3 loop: CASSLGQGNEQYF. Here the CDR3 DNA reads TGCGCCAGCAGCTTGGGACAAGGGAACGAGCAGTACTTC.

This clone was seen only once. The CDR3 region is CATSRGDRGLEETQYF. The CDR3 DNA follows: TGTGCCACCAGCAGAGGGGACAGGGGGCTCGAAGAGACCCAGTACTTC. The chain carries TRBV15 and TRBJ2-5; TRBD1 agrees at 12 bases. Germline CDR1 and CDR2: LNHNV and YYDKDF (reference sequence). CDR3 length equals 16 residues. The V gene end was trimmed by 1 base and the J gene end by 3 bases; junction bases not matched to a gene: 3. The full variable domain, with the rest looked up from reference TRBV15 and TRBJ2-5, is DAMVIQNPRYQVTQFGKPVTLSCSQTLNHNVMYWYQQKSSQAPKLLFHYYDKDFNNEADTPDNFQSRRPNTSFCFLDIRSPGLGDTAMYLCATSRGDRGLEETQYFGPGTRLLVL.

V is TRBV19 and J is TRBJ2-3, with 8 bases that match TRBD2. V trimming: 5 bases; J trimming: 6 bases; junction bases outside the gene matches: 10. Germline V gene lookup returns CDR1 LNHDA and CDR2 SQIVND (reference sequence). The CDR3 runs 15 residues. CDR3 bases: TGTGCCAGTAGTGGGGCGGGGGGAGGTCAGGATACGCAGTATTTT. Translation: CASSGAGGGQDTQYF. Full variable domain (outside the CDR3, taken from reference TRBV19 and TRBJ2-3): DGGITQSPKYLFRKEGQNVTLSCEQNLNHDAMYWYRQDPGQGLRLIYYSQIVNDFQKGDIAEGYSVSREKKESFPLTVTSAQKNPTAFYLCASSGAGGGQDTQYFGPGTRLTVL.

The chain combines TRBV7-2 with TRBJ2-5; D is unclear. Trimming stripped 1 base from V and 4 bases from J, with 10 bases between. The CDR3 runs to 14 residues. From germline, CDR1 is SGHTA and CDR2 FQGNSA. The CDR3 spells CASSLVASVETQYF. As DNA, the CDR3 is TGTGCCAGCAGCTTAGTGGCCAGCGTAGAGACCCAGTACTTC.

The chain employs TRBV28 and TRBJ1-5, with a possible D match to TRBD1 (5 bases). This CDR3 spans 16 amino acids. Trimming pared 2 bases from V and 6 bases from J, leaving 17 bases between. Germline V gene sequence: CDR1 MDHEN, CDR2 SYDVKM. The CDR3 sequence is CASSLGGPWEGQPQHF. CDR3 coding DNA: TGTGCCAGCAGTTTAGGGGGACCTTGGGAGGGTCAGCCCCAGCATTTT.

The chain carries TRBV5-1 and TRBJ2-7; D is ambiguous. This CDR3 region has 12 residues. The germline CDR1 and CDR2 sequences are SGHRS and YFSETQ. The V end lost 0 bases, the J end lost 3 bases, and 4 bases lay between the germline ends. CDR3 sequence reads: CASSLGVYEQYF. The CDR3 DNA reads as TGCGCCAGCAGCTTGGGGGTCTACGAGCAGTACTTC. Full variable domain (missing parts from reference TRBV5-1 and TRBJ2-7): KAGVTQTPRYLIKTRGQQVTLSCSPISGHRSVSWYQQTPGQGLQFLFEYFSETQRNKGNFPGRFSGRQFSNSRSEMNVSTLELGDSALYLCASSLGVYEQYFGPGTRLTVT.

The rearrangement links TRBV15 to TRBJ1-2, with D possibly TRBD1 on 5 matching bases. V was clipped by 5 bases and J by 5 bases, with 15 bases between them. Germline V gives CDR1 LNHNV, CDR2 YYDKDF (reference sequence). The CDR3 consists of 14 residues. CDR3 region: CATSFGAGVYGYTF. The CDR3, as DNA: TGTGCCACCAGCTTCGGGGCGGGTGTATATGGCTACACCTTC.

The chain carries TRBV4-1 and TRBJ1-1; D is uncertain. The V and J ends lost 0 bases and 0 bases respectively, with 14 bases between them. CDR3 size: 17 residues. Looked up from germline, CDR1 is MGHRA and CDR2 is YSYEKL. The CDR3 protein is CASSQERLGNMNTEAFF. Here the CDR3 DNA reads TGCGCCAGCAGCCAAGAGAGATTGGGCAACATGAACACTGAAGCTTTCTTT.

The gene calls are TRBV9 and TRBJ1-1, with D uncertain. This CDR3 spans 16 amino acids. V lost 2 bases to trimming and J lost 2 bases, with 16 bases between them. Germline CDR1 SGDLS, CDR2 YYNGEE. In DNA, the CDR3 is TGTGCCAGCAGCGTCCAATTTTGGGCAGACAACACTGAAGCTTTCTTT. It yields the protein CASSVQFWADNTEAFF.

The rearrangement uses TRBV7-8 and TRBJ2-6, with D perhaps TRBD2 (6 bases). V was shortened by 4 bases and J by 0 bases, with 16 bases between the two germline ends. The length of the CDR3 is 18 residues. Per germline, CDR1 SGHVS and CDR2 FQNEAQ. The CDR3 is CASSSSGTWPSGANVLTF. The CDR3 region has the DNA TGTGCCAGCAGCTCGTCCGGGACTTGGCCCTCTGGGGCCAACGTCCTGACTTTC.

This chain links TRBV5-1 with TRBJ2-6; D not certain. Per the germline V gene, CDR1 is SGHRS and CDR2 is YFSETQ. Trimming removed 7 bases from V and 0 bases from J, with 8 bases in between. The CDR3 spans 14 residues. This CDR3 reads CASGGDSGANVLTF. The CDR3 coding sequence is TGCGCCAGCGGTGGGGACTCTGGGGCCAACGTCCTGACTTTC.

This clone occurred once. The CDR3 protein is CASSFFSRGAFF. As DNA, the CDR3 is TGTGCCAGCAGTTTTTTCAGTCGGGGGGCTTTCTTT. The chain carries TRBV28 and TRBJ1-1, with D possibly being TRBD1 (5 bases). CDR1 MDHEN and CDR2 SYDVKM come from the germline V gene. Trimming shortened V by 3 bases and J by 11 bases, and 13 bases separated the two germline ends. The CDR3 contains 12 residues.

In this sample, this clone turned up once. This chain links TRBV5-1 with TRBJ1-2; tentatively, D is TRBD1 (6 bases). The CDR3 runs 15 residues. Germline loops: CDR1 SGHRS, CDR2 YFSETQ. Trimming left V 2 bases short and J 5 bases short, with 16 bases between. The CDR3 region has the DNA TGCGCCAGCAGCTTTAGTAGGAGGACAGCGTATGGCTACACCTTC. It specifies CASSFSRRTAYGYTF.

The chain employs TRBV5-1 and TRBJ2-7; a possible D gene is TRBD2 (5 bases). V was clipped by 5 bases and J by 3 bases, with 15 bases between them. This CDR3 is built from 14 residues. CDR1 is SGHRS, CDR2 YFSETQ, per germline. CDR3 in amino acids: CASSSGLGDYEQYF. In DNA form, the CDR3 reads TGCGCCAGCAGTTCAGGACTTGGGGACTACGAGCAGTACTTC.

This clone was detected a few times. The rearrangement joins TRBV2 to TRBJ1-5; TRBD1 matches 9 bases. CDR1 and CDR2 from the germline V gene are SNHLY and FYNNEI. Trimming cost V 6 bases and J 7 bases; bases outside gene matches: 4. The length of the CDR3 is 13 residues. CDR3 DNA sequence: TGTGCCAGCAGGGGACAGGGTCGGCAGCCCCAGCATTTT. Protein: CASRGQGRQPQHF.

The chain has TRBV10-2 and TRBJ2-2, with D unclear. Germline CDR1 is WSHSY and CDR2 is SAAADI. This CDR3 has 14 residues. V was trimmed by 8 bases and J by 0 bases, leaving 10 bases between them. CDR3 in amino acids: CASRPLPNTGELFF. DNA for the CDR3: TGCGCCAGCCGTCCACTCCCGAACACCGGGGAGCTGTTTTTT.

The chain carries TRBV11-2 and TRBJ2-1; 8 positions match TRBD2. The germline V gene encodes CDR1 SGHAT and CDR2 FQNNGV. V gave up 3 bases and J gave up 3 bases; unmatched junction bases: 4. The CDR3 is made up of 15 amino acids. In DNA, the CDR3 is TGTGCCAGCAGCTTGCTAGCGGGCGTCTACAATGAGCAGTTCTTC. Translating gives CASSLLAGVYNEQFF.

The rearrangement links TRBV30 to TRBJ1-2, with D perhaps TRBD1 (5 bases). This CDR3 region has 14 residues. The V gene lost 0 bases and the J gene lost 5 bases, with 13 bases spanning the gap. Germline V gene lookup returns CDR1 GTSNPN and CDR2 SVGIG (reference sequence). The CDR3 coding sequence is TGTGCCTGGAGTGTAGCAGGGCCTTGGTATGGCTACACCTTC. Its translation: CAWSVAGPWYGYTF.

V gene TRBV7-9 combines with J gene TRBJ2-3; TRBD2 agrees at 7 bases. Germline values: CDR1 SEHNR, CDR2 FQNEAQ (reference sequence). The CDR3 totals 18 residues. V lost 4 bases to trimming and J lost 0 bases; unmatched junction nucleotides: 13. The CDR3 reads CASSYPPGGFYSTDTQYF. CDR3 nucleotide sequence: TGTGCCAGCAGCTACCCCCCCGGGGGGTTCTATAGCACAGATACGCAGTATTTT.

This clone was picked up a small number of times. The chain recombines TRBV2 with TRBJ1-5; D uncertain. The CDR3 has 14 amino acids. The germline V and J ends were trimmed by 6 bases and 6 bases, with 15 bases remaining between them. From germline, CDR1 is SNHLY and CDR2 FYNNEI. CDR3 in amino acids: CASSQDGLRQPQHF. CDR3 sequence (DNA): TGTGCCAGCAGCCAGGACGGGCTCCGTCAGCCCCAGCATTTT.

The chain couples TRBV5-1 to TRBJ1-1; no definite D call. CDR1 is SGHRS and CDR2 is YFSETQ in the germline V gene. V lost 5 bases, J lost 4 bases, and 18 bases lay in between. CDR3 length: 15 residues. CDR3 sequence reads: CASSQNPGGGTEAFF. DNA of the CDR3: TGCGCCAGCAGTCAAAATCCAGGCGGCGGCACTGAAGCTTTCTTT.

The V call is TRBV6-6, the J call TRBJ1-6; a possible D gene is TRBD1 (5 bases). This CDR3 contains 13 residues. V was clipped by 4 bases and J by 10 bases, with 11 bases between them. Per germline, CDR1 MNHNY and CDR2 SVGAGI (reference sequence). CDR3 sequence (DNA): TGTGCCAGCAGTTTTGGGCCAGGGTCACCCCTCCACTTT. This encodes CASSFGPGSPLHF.

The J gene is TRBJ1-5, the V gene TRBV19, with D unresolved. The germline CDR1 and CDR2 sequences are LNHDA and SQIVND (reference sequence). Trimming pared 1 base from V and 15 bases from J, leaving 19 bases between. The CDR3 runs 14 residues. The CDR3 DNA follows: TGTGCCAGTAGTATAGGGCAGACTACTGGGGTCGGGCATTTT. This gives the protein CASSIGQTTGVGHF.

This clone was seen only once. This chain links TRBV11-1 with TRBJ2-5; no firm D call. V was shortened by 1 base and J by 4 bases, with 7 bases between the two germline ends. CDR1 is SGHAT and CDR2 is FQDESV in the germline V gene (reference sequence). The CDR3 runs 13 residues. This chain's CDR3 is CASSLVLRETQYF. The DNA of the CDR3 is TGTGCCAGCAGCTTAGTACTACGAGAGACCCAGTACTTC. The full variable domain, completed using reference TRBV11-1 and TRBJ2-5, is EAEVAQSPRYKITEKSQAVAFWCDPISGHATLYWYRQILGQGPELLVQFQDESVVDDSQLPKDRFSAERLKGVDSTLKIQPAELGDSAMYLCASSLVLRETQYFGPGTRLLVL.

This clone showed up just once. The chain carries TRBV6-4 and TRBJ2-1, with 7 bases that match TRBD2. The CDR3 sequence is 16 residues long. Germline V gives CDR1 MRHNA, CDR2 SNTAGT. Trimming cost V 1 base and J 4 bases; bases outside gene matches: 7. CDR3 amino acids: CASSDFPTSPYNEQFF. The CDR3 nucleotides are TGTGCCAGCAGTGACTTCCCGACTAGCCCATACAATGAGCAGTTCTTC.

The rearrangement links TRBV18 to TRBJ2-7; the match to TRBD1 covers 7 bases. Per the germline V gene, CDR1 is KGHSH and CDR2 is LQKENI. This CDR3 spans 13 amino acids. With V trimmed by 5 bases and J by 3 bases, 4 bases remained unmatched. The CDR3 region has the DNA TGTGCCAGCTCAGAGGGGACAGTCTACGAGCAGTACTTC. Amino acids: CASSEGTVYEQYF.

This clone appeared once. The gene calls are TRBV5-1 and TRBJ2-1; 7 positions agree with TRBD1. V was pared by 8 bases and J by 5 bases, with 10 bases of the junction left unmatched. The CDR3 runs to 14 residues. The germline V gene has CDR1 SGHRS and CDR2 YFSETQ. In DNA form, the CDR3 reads TGCGCCAGTCGATCAGGGGGTACAGACAATGAGCAGTTCTTC. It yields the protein CASRSGGTDNEQFF.

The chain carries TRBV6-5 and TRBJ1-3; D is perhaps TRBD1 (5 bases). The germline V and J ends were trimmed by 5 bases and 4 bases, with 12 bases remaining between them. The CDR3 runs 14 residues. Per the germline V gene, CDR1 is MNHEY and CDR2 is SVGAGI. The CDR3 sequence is CASSPQQVGNTIYF. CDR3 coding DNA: TGTGCCAGCAGTCCACAACAGGTGGGAAACACCATATATTTT.